Included here is one T cell receptor beta chain sequence, with context. The antigen it binds to is not known. No base-level quality is on record; no much larger clone is a single base apart. Participants in the prospective study were aged roughly 18 to 89 years, lived in some 24 United States geographic areas, and enrolled through a virtual design. In the prospective study, cohorts were assigned on the basis of participant-reported clinical history obtained from a screening survey and a study questionnaire. Recovered participants in ImmuneRACE Cohort 3 were defined as having two consecutive negative NP/OP PCR tests, clearance from a healthcare professional, or resolution of symptoms. In the prospective study, whole blood, serum and a nasopharyngeal or oropharyngeal swab were collected from each participant by mobile phlebotomists. Additional blood draws and questionnaires over an approximately two-month period could optionally be provided by prospective study participants. Before DNA extraction, prospective study blood samples were shipped either frozen or at room temperature.

TCRbeta CDR3 regions were amplified from genomic DNA by means of the immunoSEQ Assay, a bias-controlled multiplex PCR. Regarding the original processing steps: Nucleated cell counts per sample were estimated from amplification of reference gene primers within the assay. To quantify the absolute abundance of each unique TCRbeta CDR3 rearrangement, sequence reads were collapsed and filtered. For each sample, productive Simpson clonality was calculated as the square root of Simpson's diversity index across productive rearrangements. Here the immuneACCESS table is served through TCRdb, limited to in-frame sequences with V and J called. Missing clones are a known gap in these copies; in checked studies unresolved V genes cover under half, and the rest lacks a known reason. V and J calls and clone size are those listed in that table; D and trimming were worked out from the DNA. The sample table lists more than 400,000 clones, about 90% of them with a count of one. The leading ten clones occupy under 0.7% of the sample.

The sample originates from a study of blood T cell repertoires in COVID-19 (dated by TCRdb to about 2020). At the level of the whole study: Samples from collaborators originated in the United States, Italy and Spain and spanned both the acute and convalescent phases of COVID-19. The prospective study material was composed of cDNA or gDNA derived from T cells, B-cell-depleted T cells, or PBMCs. Where HLA class I and class II types were available, the types were taken from metadata supplied by the sample provider, not from assay-based typing. A de-identified subject ID, COVID-19 status, age in years and sex were almost always included in the sample metadata. The samples were drawn from the first 160 participants of the ongoing ImmuneRACE study and from 1,254 subjects provided by 6 global collaborators. Deeply sampled blood TCRbeta repertoires from subjects exposed to, actively infected with, or recovered from COVID-19 were included in the dataset. The repertoires were released in a freely available public database intended as a resource for research on the immune response to SARS-CoV-2. Points the paper makes about the study in general: The quantity of clinical and demographic metadata differed by source and by participant and was supplied without curation.

Relative to germline, V is missing 4 bases and J is missing 2 bases, with 13 bases of the junction outside any gene match. Including the terminal cysteine and phenylalanine, the CDR3 comprises 19 residues. Here the CDR3 DNA is all that survives: 57 bases in frame from base 1. CDR1 and CDR2 are drawn from the germline V gene: SGHRS, YFSETQ. The chain couples TRBV5-1 to TRBJ1-4; a stretch of 11 junction bases matches TRBD1. This sequence was found in a young man who had recovered from COVID-19. The sequenced material came from PBMCs or T cells enriched from blood (not recorded which). The bases read TGCGCCAGCAGCGCCGCCCGGGACAGGGGGGTTAAGACTAATGAAAAACTGTTTTTT. Its protein reads: CASSAARDRGVKTNEKLFF.